The rows below give T cell receptor beta chains drawn from one sample of a study of cytomegalovirus exposure and HLA in healthy donors. The protocol was immunoSEQ multiplex PCR, while the TCRdb copy is restricted to in-frame clones and leaves out a portion. The table has over 200,000 clones, over 75% seen once. Sequences were obtained from PBMCs. These TCRs come from a human donor in good health. CDR3s include the opening cysteine and the closing phenylalanine or tryptophan. Fields, in order: clone size, J gene, D gene, V gene, CDR3 protein, CDR3 DNA. A D gene is named only where the DNA matches it firmly. Size tells how often a clone was seen (once, few, many) or the class of an expanded clone, and some rows leave it out.

clone size: .; J gene: TRBJ2-7; D gene: TRBD1; V gene: TRBV2; CDR3 protein: CASRGDRGRDEQYF; CDR3 DNA: TGTGCCAGCAGGGGAGACAGGGGAAGAGACGAGCAGTACTTC
clone size: .; J gene: TRBJ1-5; D gene: TRBD1; V gene: TRBV7-9; CDR3 protein: CASSSDREYQPQHF; CDR3 DNA: TGTGCCAGCAGCTCCGACAGGGAGTATCAGCCCCAGCATTTT
clone size: .; J gene: TRBJ2-3; D gene: .; V gene: TRBV6-6; CDR3 protein: CASSYRETSTDTQYF; CDR3 DNA: TGTGCCAGCAGTTACAGGGAGACTAGCACAGATACGCAGTATTTT
clone size: .; J gene: TRBJ1-2; D gene: TRBD1; V gene: TRBV28; CDR3 protein: CARTGACGYTF; CDR3 DNA: TGTGCGAGGACAGGGGCGTGTGGCTACACCTTC
clone size: .; J gene: TRBJ2-7; D gene: .; V gene: TRBV7-9; CDR3 protein: CASTTVGGFSYEQYF; CDR3 DNA: TGTGCCAGCACCACGGTTGGGGGCTTTTCCTACGAGCAGTACTTC
clone size: .; J gene: TRBJ1-4; D gene: .; V gene: TRBV19; CDR3 protein: CASSWGGNANEKLFF; CDR3 DNA: TGTGCCAGTAGTTGGGGGGGTAATGCTAATGAAAAACTGTTTTTT
clone size: .; J gene: TRBJ2-3; D gene: TRBD2; V gene: TRBV4-1; CDR3 protein: CASSQDSAGGSSDTQYF; CDR3 DNA: TGCGCCAGCAGCCAAGATTCTGCGGGAGGTAGCTCAGATACGCAGTATTTT
clone size: .; J gene: TRBJ2-3; D gene: .; V gene: TRBV5-1; CDR3 protein: CASSSGTPTDTQYF; CDR3 DNA: TGCGCCAGCAGTTCCGGGACTCCCACAGATACGCAGTATTTT
clone size: .; J gene: TRBJ2-7; D gene: TRBD1; V gene: TRBV7-9; CDR3 protein: CASSLQQGFYEQYF; CDR3 DNA: TGTGCCAGCAGCTTACAACAGGGGTTCTACGAGCAGTACTTC
clone size: .; J gene: TRBJ1-1; D gene: TRBD1; V gene: TRBV10-3; CDR3 protein: CAIRQGGEAFF; CDR3 DNA: TGTGCCATCAGACAGGGGGGGGAAGCTTTCTTT
clone size: few; J gene: TRBJ1-2; D gene: TRBD1; V gene: TRBV25-1; CDR3 protein: CASRDDRGYGYTF; CDR3 DNA: TGTGCCAGCAGAGACGACAGGGGGTATGGCTACACCTTC
clone size: once; J gene: TRBJ2-7; D gene: .; V gene: TRBV27; CDR3 protein: CASSLPEVGRNEQYF; CDR3 DNA: TGTGCCAGCAGTTTACCCGAGGTGGGGCGTAACGAGCAGTACTTC
clone size: .; J gene: TRBJ1-2; D gene: .; V gene: TRBV7-9; CDR3 protein: CASAGRPLRRTANYGYTF; CDR3 DNA: TGTGCCAGCGCTGGGCGTCCTTTGCGAAGGACAGCGAACTATGGCTACACCTTC
clone size: .; J gene: TRBJ1-1; D gene: .; V gene: TRBV20-1; CDR3 protein: CSLATGAFF; CDR3 DNA: TGCAGTTTAGCTACCGGAGCTTTCTTT
clone size: .; J gene: TRBJ2-7; D gene: TRBD2; V gene: TRBV27; CDR3 protein: CASSLSGLAGAYEQYF; CDR3 DNA: TGTGCCAGCAGTTTATCCGGACTAGCGGGAGCCTACGAGCAGTACTTC
clone size: .; J gene: TRBJ2-2; D gene: .; V gene: TRBV25-1; CDR3 protein: CASNRVDGTGELFF; CDR3 DNA: TGTGCCAGCAACAGGGTGGATGGGACCGGGGAGCTGTTTTTT
clone size: .; J gene: TRBJ2-1; D gene: .; V gene: TRBV11-1; CDR3 protein: CASSLLRVAYNEQFF; CDR3 DNA: TGTGCCAGCAGCTTACTCCGGGTTGCCTACAATGAGCAGTTCTTC
clone size: .; J gene: TRBJ1-6; D gene: TRBD1; V gene: TRBV19; CDR3 protein: CASSIGQGGSPLHF; CDR3 DNA: TGTGCCAGTAGTATCGGACAGGGCGGTTCACCCCTCCACTTT
clone size: .; J gene: TRBJ2-7; D gene: TRBD2; V gene: TRBV5-5; CDR3 protein: CASSLAPRTSGNSYEQYF; CDR3 DNA: TGTGCCAGCAGCTTGGCCCCGAGGACTAGCGGGAATAGCTACGAGCAGTACTTC
clone size: .; J gene: TRBJ2-3; D gene: TRBD2; V gene: TRBV7-8; CDR3 protein: CASTVGLAGDADTQYF; CDR3 DNA: TGTGCCAGCACCGTAGGACTAGCGGGAGACGCAGATACGCAGTATTTT
clone size: .; J gene: TRBJ2-3; D gene: TRBD2; V gene: TRBV2; CDR3 protein: CASRTSGDTQYF; CDR3 DNA: TGTGCCAGCAGGACTAGCGGGGATACGCAGTATTTT
clone size: .; J gene: TRBJ2-2; D gene: TRBD2; V gene: TRBV7-9; CDR3 protein: CASSLNLAGTGELFF; CDR3 DNA: TGTGCCAGCAGCTTAAACCTAGCGGGGACCGGGGAGCTGTTTTTT
clone size: .; J gene: TRBJ2-7; D gene: .; V gene: TRBV11-3; CDR3 protein: CASSLARDYEQYF; CDR3 DNA: TGTGCCAGCAGCTTGGCTAGAGACTACGAGCAGTACTTC
clone size: .; J gene: TRBJ2-1; D gene: TRBD2; V gene: TRBV18; CDR3 protein: CASSPERTSGRAYNEQFF; CDR3 DNA: TGTGCCAGCTCACCAGAGCGGACTAGCGGGAGGGCCTACAATGAGCAGTTCTTC
clone size: few; J gene: TRBJ2-3; D gene: .; V gene: TRBV27; CDR3 protein: CASTVSTDTQYF; CDR3 DNA: TGTGCCAGCACCGTTAGCACAGATACGCAGTATTTT
clone size: .; J gene: TRBJ2-4; D gene: TRBD1; V gene: TRBV7-2; CDR3 protein: CASSRQGGKENIQYF; CDR3 DNA: TGTGCCAGCAGCCGACAGGGTGGTAAGGAAAACATTCAGTACTTC
clone size: .; J gene: TRBJ1-4; D gene: TRBD1; V gene: TRBV6-1; CDR3 protein: CASRRGQGDEKLFF; CDR3 DNA: TGTGCCAGCAGGAGGGGCCAGGGGGATGAAAAACTGTTTTTT
clone size: .; J gene: TRBJ2-2; D gene: .; V gene: TRBV7-3; CDR3 protein: CASSFGSGELFF; CDR3 DNA: TGTGCCAGCAGCTTCGGGAGCGGGGAGCTGTTTTTT
clone size: .; J gene: TRBJ2-3; D gene: TRBD2; V gene: TRBV6-6; CDR3 protein: CASRTPGLGTDTQYF; CDR3 DNA: TGTGCCAGCAGAACACCGGGACTAGGCACAGATACGCAGTATTTT
clone size: .; J gene: TRBJ2-6; D gene: .; V gene: TRBV14; CDR3 protein: CASSPSGEGGANVLTF; CDR3 DNA: TGTGCCAGCAGCCCATCCGGGGAAGGTGGGGCCAACGTCCTGACTTTC
clone size: .; J gene: TRBJ1-2; D gene: .; V gene: TRBV19; CDR3 protein: CASSTRSGGYTF; CDR3 DNA: TGTGCCAGTAGTACCCGGAGCGGTGGCTACACCTTC
clone size: .; J gene: TRBJ2-7; D gene: TRBD1; V gene: TRBV29-1; CDR3 protein: CSVEQGVTYEQYF; CDR3 DNA: TGCAGCGTTGAACAGGGGGTCACCTACGAGCAGTACTTC
clone size: .; J gene: TRBJ2-7; D gene: .; V gene: TRBV18; CDR3 protein: CASSPSPQPHEQYF; CDR3 DNA: TGTGCCAGCTCACCGAGCCCCCAACCCCACGAGCAGTACTTC
clone size: once; J gene: TRBJ2-3; D gene: .; V gene: TRBV7-8; CDR3 protein: CASSFGTPSTDTQYF; CDR3 DNA: TGTGCCAGCAGCTTCGGGACACCGAGCACAGATACGCAGTATTTT
clone size: .; J gene: TRBJ2-1; D gene: TRBD2; V gene: TRBV10-1; CDR3 protein: CASSVGLAGSREQFF; CDR3 DNA: TGCGCCAGCAGTGTCGGACTAGCGGGTTCAAGGGAGCAGTTCTTC
clone size: .; J gene: TRBJ2-3; D gene: TRBD2; V gene: TRBV6-4; CDR3 protein: CASKGELSGRDTDTQYF; CDR3 DNA: TGTGCCAGCAAGGGTGAACTTAGCGGGAGGGACACAGATACGCAGTATTTT
clone size: .; J gene: TRBJ1-4; D gene: TRBD1; V gene: TRBV29-1; CDR3 protein: CSVVGTGVRKLFF; CDR3 DNA: TGCAGCGTTGTTGGGACAGGGGTGCGAAAACTGTTTTTT
clone size: few; J gene: TRBJ2-7; D gene: TRBD2; V gene: TRBV6-4; CDR3 protein: CASRPHRLADAYEQYF; CDR3 DNA: TGTGCCAGCAGACCCCATCGACTAGCGGACGCCTACGAGCAGTACTTC
clone size: .; J gene: TRBJ1-3; D gene: .; V gene: TRBV14; CDR3 protein: CASSQDRGGNTIYF; CDR3 DNA: TGTGCCAGCAGCCAAGATCGGGGTGGGAACACCATATATTTT
clone size: once; J gene: TRBJ2-7; D gene: TRBD2; V gene: TRBV4-1; CDR3 protein: CASSLGLAEPSYEQYF; CDR3 DNA: TGCGCCAGCAGCCTTGGACTAGCGGAACCCTCCTACGAGCAGTACTTC
clone size: .; J gene: TRBJ2-1; D gene: .; V gene: TRBV7-2; CDR3 protein: CASSLVAGNEQFF; CDR3 DNA: TGTGCCAGCAGCTTAGTTGCAGGGAATGAGCAGTTCTTC
clone size: .; J gene: TRBJ1-1; D gene: .; V gene: TRBV18; CDR3 protein: CASSLNGLGLEAFF; CDR3 DNA: TGTGCCAGCTCACTAAACGGTCTGGGACTTGAAGCTTTCTTT
clone size: .; J gene: TRBJ2-1; D gene: TRBD2; V gene: TRBV11-3; CDR3 protein: CASSSPTGTSGDNEQFF; CDR3 DNA: TGTGCCAGCAGCTCGCCGACAGGGACTAGCGGCGACAATGAGCAGTTCTTC
clone size: .; J gene: TRBJ2-1; D gene: TRBD1; V gene: TRBV7-3; CDR3 protein: CASSLRQGANEQFF; CDR3 DNA: TGTGCCAGCAGCTTGAGGCAGGGGGCAAATGAGCAGTTCTTC
clone size: .; J gene: TRBJ2-2; D gene: TRBD1; V gene: TRBV4-1; CDR3 protein: CASSQDINRGWNTGELFF; CDR3 DNA: TGCGCCAGCAGCCAAGATATTAACAGGGGTTGGAACACCGGGGAGCTGTTTTTT
clone size: .; J gene: TRBJ2-1; D gene: .; V gene: TRBV12-2; CDR3 protein: CASRLGEGTYNEQFF; CDR3 DNA: TGTGCAAGTCGCTTGGGGGAGGGGACCTACAATGAGCAGTTCTTC
clone size: .; J gene: TRBJ1-4; D gene: .; V gene: TRBV2; CDR3 protein: CASTEGPGQMNEKLFF; CDR3 DNA: TGTGCCAGCACCGAGGGACCGGGACAAATGAATGAAAAACTGTTTTTT
clone size: .; J gene: TRBJ2-7; D gene: .; V gene: TRBV30; CDR3 protein: CAWGLYEQYF; CDR3 DNA: TGTGCCTGGGGACTTTACGAGCAGTACTTC
clone size: .; J gene: TRBJ2-2; D gene: .; V gene: TRBV7-9; CDR3 protein: CASKLDGDTGELFF; CDR3 DNA: TGTGCCAGCAAATTAGACGGGGACACCGGGGAGCTGTTTTTT
clone size: .; J gene: TRBJ2-7; D gene: TRBD1; V gene: TRBV5-3; CDR3 protein: CAGGGTGSYEQYF; CDR3 DNA: TGTGCCGGGGGGGGGACAGGGTCCTACGAGCAGTACTTC
clone size: .; J gene: TRBJ1-1; D gene: .; V gene: TRBV4-1; CDR3 protein: CASSQVLLNTEAFF; CDR3 DNA: TGCGCCAGCAGCCAAGTACTCCTGAACACTGAAGCTTTCTTT
clone size: .; J gene: TRBJ2-4; D gene: TRBD2; V gene: TRBV2; CDR3 protein: CASSVSGRAVDIQYF; CDR3 DNA: TGTGCCAGCAGTGTCAGCGGGAGGGCCGTGGACATTCAGTACTTC
clone size: .; J gene: TRBJ1-2; D gene: TRBD1; V gene: TRBV11-2; CDR3 protein: CASSFTGEYGYTF; CDR3 DNA: TGTGCCAGCAGCTTCACAGGGGAGTATGGCTACACCTTC
clone size: .; J gene: TRBJ1-4; D gene: TRBD1; V gene: TRBV19; CDR3 protein: CATSLGQPPTNEKLFF; CDR3 DNA: TGTGCCACCTCCCTGGGACAGCCTCCAACTAATGAAAAACTGTTTTTT
clone size: .; J gene: TRBJ2-5; D gene: TRBD2; V gene: TRBV25-1; CDR3 protein: CATRIAGEYQETQYF; CDR3 DNA: TGTGCCACCAGAATAGCGGGGGAGTACCAAGAGACCCAGTACTTC
clone size: .; J gene: TRBJ2-2; D gene: .; V gene: TRBV5-1; CDR3 protein: CASSSHTFGDTGELFF; CDR3 DNA: TGCGCCAGCAGCTCCCATACCTTCGGGGACACCGGGGAGCTGTTTTTT
clone size: .; J gene: TRBJ2-7; D gene: .; V gene: TRBV10-3; CDR3 protein: CAGTGTQNYEQYF; CDR3 DNA: TGTGCCGGCACCGGGACTCAGAACTACGAGCAGTACTTC
clone size: few; J gene: TRBJ1-5; D gene: TRBD1; V gene: TRBV7-9; CDR3 protein: CASSLVRGQAPNQPQHF; CDR3 DNA: TGTGCCAGCAGCTTAGTCAGAGGACAGGCCCCCAATCAGCCCCAGCATTTT
clone size: .; J gene: TRBJ1-2; D gene: TRBD1; V gene: TRBV15; CDR3 protein: CATSRVAGGIRYGYTF; CDR3 DNA: TGTGCCACCAGCAGAGTGGCAGGGGGCATACGCTATGGCTACACCTTC